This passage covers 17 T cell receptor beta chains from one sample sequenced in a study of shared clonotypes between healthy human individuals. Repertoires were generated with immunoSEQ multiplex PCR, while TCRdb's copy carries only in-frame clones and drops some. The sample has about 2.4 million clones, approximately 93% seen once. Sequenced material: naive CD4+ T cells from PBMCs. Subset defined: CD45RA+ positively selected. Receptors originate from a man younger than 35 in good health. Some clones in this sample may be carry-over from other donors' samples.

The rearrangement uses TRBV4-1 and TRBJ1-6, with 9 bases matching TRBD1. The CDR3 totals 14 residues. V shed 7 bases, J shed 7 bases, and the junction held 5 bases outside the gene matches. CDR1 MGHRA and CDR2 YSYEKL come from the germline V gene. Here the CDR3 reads CASTRTGANSPLHF. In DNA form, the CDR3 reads TGCGCCAGCACCCGGACAGGGGCAAATTCACCCCTCCACTTT.

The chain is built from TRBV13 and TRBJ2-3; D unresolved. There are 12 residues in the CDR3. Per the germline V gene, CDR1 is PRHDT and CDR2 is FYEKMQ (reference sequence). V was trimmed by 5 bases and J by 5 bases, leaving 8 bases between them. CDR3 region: CASSPKRDTQYF. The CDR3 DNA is TGTGCCAGCAGCCCCAAAAGAGATACGCAGTATTTT.

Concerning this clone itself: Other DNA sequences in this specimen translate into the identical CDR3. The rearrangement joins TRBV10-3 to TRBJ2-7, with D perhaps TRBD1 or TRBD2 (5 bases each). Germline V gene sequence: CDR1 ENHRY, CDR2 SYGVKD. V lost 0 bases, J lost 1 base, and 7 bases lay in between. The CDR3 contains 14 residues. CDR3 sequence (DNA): TGTGCCATCAGTGAGTCGGGACCGTCCTACGAGCAGTACTTC. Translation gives CAISESGPSYEQYF.

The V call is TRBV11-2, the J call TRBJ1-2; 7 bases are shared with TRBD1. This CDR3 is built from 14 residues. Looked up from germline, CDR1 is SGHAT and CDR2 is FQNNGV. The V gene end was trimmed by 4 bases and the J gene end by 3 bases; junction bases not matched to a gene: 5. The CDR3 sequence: CASSSAGGYYGYTF. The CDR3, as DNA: TGTGCCAGCAGCTCGGCAGGGGGTTACTATGGCTACACCTTC.

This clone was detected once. The CDR3 region is CASSQSTSGRWNEQFF. DNA of the CDR3: TGTGCCAGCAGCCAATCGACTAGTGGGAGGTGGAATGAGCAGTTCTTC. The chain is built from TRBV14 and TRBJ2-1; maybe TRBD2 (6 bases). Germline loops: CDR1 SGHDN, CDR2 FVKESK. With 2 bases removed from V and 7 bases from J, the gap between germline ends came to 18 bases. This CDR3 comprises 16 residues.

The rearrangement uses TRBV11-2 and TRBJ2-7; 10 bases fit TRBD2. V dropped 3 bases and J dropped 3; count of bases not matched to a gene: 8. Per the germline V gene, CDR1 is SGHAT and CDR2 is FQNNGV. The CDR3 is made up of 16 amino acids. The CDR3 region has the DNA TGTGCCAGCAGCTTCATCTCCGGGACTAGCGTCTACGAGCAGTACTTC. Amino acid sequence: CASSFISGTSVYEQYF. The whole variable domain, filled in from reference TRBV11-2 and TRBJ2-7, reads EAGVAQSPRYKIIEKRQSVAFWCNPISGHATLYWYQQILGQGPKLLIQFQNNGVVDDSQLPKDRFSAERLKGVDSTLKIQPAKLEDSAVYLCASSFISGTSVYEQYFGPGTRLTVT.

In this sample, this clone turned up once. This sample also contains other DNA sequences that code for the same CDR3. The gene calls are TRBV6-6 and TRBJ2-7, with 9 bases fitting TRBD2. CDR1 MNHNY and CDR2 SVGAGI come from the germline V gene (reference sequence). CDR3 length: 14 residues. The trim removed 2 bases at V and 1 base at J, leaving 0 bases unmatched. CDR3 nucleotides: TGTGCCAGCAGTTACAGCGGGAGGTCCTACGAGCAGTACTTC. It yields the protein CASSYSGRSYEQYF.

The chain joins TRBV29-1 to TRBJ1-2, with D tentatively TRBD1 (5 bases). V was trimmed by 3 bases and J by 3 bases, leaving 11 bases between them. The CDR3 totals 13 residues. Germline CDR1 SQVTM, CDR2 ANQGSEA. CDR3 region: CSVEFFRDYGYTF. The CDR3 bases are TGCAGCGTTGAGTTTTTCAGGGACTATGGCTACACCTTC.

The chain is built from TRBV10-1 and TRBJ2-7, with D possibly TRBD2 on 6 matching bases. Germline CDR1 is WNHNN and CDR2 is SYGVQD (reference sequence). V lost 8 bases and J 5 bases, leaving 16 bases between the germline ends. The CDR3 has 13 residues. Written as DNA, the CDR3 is TGCGCCAGCTCTTCGGGGGTGAGTAACGAGCAGTACTTC. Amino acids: CASSSGVSNEQYF.

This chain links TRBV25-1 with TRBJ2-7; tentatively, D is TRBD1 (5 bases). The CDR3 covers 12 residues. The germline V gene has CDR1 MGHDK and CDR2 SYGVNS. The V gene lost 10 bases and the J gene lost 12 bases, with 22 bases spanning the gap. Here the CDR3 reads CATNIVGPLVYF. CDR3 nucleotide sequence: TGTGCCACCAATATCGTGGGGCCTCTTGTGTACTTC.

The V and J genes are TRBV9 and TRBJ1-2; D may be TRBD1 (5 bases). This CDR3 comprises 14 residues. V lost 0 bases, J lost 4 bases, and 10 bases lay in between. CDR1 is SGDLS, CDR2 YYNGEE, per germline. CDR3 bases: TGTGCCAGCAGCGTAGCGGACACCTTCTATGGCTACACCTTC. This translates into CASSVADTFYGYTF.

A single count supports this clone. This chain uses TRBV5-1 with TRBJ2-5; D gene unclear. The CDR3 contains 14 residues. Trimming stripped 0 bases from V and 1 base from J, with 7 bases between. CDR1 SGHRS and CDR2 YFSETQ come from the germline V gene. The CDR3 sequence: CASSLAQSQETQYF. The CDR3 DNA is TGCGCCAGCAGCTTGGCCCAGAGCCAAGAGACCCAGTACTTC.

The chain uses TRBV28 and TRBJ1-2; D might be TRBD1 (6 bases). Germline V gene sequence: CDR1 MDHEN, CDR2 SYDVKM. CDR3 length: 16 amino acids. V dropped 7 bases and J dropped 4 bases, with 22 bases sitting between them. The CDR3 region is CASKGAGGEGPYGYTF. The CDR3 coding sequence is TGTGCCAGCAAAGGTGCTGGGGGCGAAGGGCCCTATGGCTACACCTTC.

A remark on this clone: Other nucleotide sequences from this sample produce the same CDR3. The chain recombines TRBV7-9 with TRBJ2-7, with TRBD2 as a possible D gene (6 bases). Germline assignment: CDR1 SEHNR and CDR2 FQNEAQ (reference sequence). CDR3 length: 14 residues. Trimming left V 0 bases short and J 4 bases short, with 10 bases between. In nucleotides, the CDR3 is TGTGCCAGCAGCTTAGCAGGGGCGGGGTACGAGCAGTACTTC. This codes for CASSLAGAGYEQYF.

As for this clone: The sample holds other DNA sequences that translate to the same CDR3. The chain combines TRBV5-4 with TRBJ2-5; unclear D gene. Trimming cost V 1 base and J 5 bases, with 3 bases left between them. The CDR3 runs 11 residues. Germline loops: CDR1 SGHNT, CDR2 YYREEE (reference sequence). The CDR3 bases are TGTGCCAGCAGCTTGCGGGAGACCCAGTACTTC. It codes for CASSLRETQYF.

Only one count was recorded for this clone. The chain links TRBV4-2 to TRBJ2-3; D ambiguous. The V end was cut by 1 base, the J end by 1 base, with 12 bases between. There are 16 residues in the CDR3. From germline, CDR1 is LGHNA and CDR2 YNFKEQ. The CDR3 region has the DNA TGTGCCAGCAGCCAAGCCCGGGTAGGTGGCACAGATACGCAGTATTTT. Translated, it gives CASSQARVGGTDTQYF.

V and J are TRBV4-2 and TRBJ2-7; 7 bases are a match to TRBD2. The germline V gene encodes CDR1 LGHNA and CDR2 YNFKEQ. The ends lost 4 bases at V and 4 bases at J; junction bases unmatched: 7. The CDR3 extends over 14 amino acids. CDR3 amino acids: CASSLLSGPYEQYF. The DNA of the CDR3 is TGTGCCAGCAGCCTCCTTAGCGGGCCATACGAGCAGTACTTC.